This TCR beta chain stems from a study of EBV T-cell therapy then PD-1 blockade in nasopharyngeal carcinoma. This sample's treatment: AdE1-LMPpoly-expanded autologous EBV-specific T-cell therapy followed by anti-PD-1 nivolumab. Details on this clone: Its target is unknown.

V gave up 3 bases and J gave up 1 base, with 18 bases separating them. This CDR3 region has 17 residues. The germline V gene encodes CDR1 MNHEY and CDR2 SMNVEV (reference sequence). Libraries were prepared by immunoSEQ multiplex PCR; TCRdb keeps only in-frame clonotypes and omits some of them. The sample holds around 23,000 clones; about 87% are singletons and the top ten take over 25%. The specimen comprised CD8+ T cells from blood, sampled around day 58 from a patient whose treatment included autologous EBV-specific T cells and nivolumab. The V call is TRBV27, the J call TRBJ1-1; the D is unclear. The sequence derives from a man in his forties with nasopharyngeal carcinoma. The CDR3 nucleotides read TGTGCCAGCAGTTTGAGGGAACAGTTGGTTGGGAACACTGAAGCTTTCTTT. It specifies CASSLREQLVGNTEAFF.